Listed below are T cell receptor beta chains from one sample, sequenced in a study of blood T cell repertoires in COVID-19. Using immunoSEQ multiplex PCR, the repertoire was profiled, and TCRdb retains in-frame clones only, with some absent. The sample shows tens of thousands of clones, around 86% of them seen only once. Sequenced material: peripheral blood. The receptors stem from a woman of 80 years or more with COVID-19, enrolled during active disease. Each CDR3 is given with its conserved first and last residue. D genes are given only for firm matches. Some rows have no size entry. The others give once, few or many, or a class for an expanded clone.

>TRBD1|few|TRBV30|TRBJ1-6
TGTGCCTGGACCGCACAGGGGAATTCACCCCTCCACTTT
CAWTAQGNSPLHF
>TRBD2|.|TRBV9|TRBJ2-1
TGTGCCAGCAGCCCTACAGCCGGGACTAGCGGGAACTTCCTTTTTAATGAGCAGTTCTTC
CASSPTAGTSGNFLFNEQFF
>.|.|TRBV6-4|TRBJ2-3
TGTGCCAGCAGTATCCAGGGATTCGGTACGCAGTATTTT
CASSIQGFGTQYF
>.|.|TRBV5-1|TRBJ2-5
TGCGCCAGCACCTTGACCCTACAAGAGACCCAGTACTTC
CASTLTLQETQYF
>TRBD1|.|TRBV18|TRBJ1-2
TGTGCCAGCTCCCCCAGGGGGACTCTTGACTACACCTTC
CASSPRGTLDYTF
>TRBD1|.|TRBV6-5|TRBJ2-7
TGTGCCAGCAAGCCGGGACAGGGACCTGGGGAGCAGTACTTC
CASKPGQGPGEQYF
>.|.|TRBV27|TRBJ1-2
TGTGCCAGCAGTTTTGGACAGCTTTTAAGCTACACCTTC
CASSFGQLLSYTF
>TRBD2|.|TRBV5-6|TRBJ2-5
TGTGCCAGCAGCCATCTAGCGGCTCAAGAGACCCAGTACTTC
CASSHLAAQETQYF
>TRBD1|.|TRBV19|TRBJ2-1
TGTGCCAGTAGTCTGGGACAGGCATACAATGAGCAGTTCTTC
CASSLGQAYNEQFF
>TRBD2|.|TRBV4-2|TRBJ2-1
TGTGCCAGCAGCCAGGGGACTAGCCTGGTAAACAATGAGCAGTTCTTC
CASSQGTSLVNNEQFF
>.|.|TRBV5-1|TRBJ1-1
TGCGCCAGCAGCTTGGCTTGGACACCGAACACTGAAGCTTTCTTT
CASSLAWTPNTEAFF
>.|.|TRBV7-9|TRBJ1-1
TGTGCCAGCAGCCCTAGACGGCAAACGAACACTGAAGCTTTCTTT
CASSPRRQTNTEAFF
>.|.|TRBV2|TRBJ2-3
TGTGCCAGCAGTATATCCTTCACAGATACGCAGTATTTT
CASSISFTDTQYF
>.|.|TRBV11-2|TRBJ2-5
TGTGCCAGCAGCCTGGGGAGGATCCAAGAGACCCAGTACTTC
CASSLGRIQETQYF
>.|.|TRBV19|TRBJ1-5
TGTGCCAGTAGTATTCGGGATAGCAATCAGCCCCAGCATTTT
CASSIRDSNQPQHF
>TRBD2|.|TRBV2|TRBJ2-2
TGTGCCAGAGGGACTAGCGGCCTCACCGGGGAGCTGTTTTTT
CARGTSGLTGELFF
>.|.|TRBV5-5|TRBJ2-7
TGTGCCAGCAGCGTTTCAGGGTTAATGTCCTACGAGCAGTACTTC
CASSVSGLMSYEQYF
>.|.|TRBV5-1|TRBJ2-3
TGCGCCAGCAGCTTGGCTAGACCCATGGATACGCAGTATTTT
CASSLARPMDTQYF
>TRBD1|.|TRBV25-1|TRBJ1-5
TGTGCCAGCGGGCCTGGACAGGGCAGGCAGCCCCAGCATTTT
CASGPGQGRQPQHF
>TRBD2|.|TRBV5-1|TRBJ2-3
TGCGCCAGCAGCTTCGGACTAGCGAACACAGATACGCAGTATTTT
CASSFGLANTDTQYF
>TRBD1|once|TRBV10-3|TRBJ1-1
TGTGCCATCAGTGAGTCGAGGGACAGGGGGGTTGGAGCTTTCTTT
CAISESRDRGVGAFF
>TRBD2|.|TRBV3-1/TRBV3-2|TRBJ2-1
TGTGCCAGCAGCCACGGGACTAGCGGTGAGCAGTTCTTC
CASSHGTSGEQFF
>TRBD2|.|TRBV11-2|TRBJ2-7
TGTGCCAGCAGCCCAGGGACTAGCTACGAGCAGTACTTC
CASSPGTSYEQYF
>.|.|TRBV6-6|TRBJ1-2
TGTGCCAGCAGTTTTAGGGGTTCCTATGGCTACACCTTC
CASSFRGSYGYTF
>.|.|TRBV7-8|TRBJ1-4
TGTGCCAGCAGCCGAAGGGCCAGGGATGAAAAACTGTTTTTT
CASSRRARDEKLFF